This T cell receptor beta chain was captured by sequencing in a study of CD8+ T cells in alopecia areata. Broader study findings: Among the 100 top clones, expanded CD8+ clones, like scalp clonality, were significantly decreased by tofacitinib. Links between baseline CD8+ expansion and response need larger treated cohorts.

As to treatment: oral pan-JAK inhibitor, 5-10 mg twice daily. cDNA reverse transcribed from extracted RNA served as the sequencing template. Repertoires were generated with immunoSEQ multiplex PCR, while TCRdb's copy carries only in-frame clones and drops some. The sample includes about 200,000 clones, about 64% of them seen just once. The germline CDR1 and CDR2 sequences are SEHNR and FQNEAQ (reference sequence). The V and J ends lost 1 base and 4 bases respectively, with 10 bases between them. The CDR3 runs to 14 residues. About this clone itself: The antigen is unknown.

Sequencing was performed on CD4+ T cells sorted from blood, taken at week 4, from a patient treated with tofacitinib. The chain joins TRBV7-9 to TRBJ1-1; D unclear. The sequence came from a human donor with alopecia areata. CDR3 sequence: CASSLDPTGTEAFF. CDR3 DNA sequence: TGTGCCAGCAGCTTAGACCCTACGGGCACTGAAGCTTTCTTT.